Below, 32 T cell receptor beta chains from the same sample are listed, as sequenced in a study of blood T cell repertoires in COVID-19. The protocol was immunoSEQ multiplex PCR, while the TCRdb copy is restricted to in-frame clones and leaves out a portion. This table has more than 120,000 clones, 70% to 90% appearing once. The material sequenced was peripheral blood. These receptors were obtained from a human donor in a cohort sampled during active COVID-19.

About this clone itself: Other DNA sequences of this sample code for an identical CDR3. V gene TRBV9 combines with J gene TRBJ2-3; 14 bases align to TRBD2. Trimming cost V 4 bases and J 6 bases; bases outside gene matches: 4. The CDR3 consists of 15 residues. Per germline, CDR1 SGDLS and CDR2 YYNGEE. DNA of the CDR3: TGTGCCAGCAGCCGACTAGCGGGGGGGAGGGATACGCAGTATTTT. Protein product: CASSRLAGGRDTQYF.

V is TRBV5-1 and J is TRBJ1-2; maybe TRBD1 (6 bases). Trimming stripped 3 bases from V and 6 bases from J, with 18 bases between. The CDR3 has 15 residues. The germline V gene encodes CDR1 SGHRS and CDR2 YFSETQ. CDR3 residues: CASSWGHYGLDGYTF. In nucleotides, the CDR3 is TGCGCCAGCAGCTGGGGACATTATGGCCTAGATGGCTACACCTTC.

The V gene is TRBV19, the J gene TRBJ1-1; no reliable D call. The CDR3 has 15 residues. Deletions cut 0 bases from V and 0 bases from J, with 8 bases between. CDR1 is LNHDA and CDR2 is SQIVND in the germline V gene (reference sequence). The CDR3 sequence is CASSIEAAMNTEAFF. The CDR3 DNA reads TGTGCCAGTAGTATAGAGGCCGCAATGAACACTGAAGCTTTCTTT. The full variable domain, rest sourced from reference TRBV19 and TRBJ1-1, is DGGITQSPKYLFRKEGQNVTLSCEQNLNHDAMYWYRQDPGQGLRLIYYSQIVNDFQKGDIAEGYSVSREKKESFPLTVTSAQKNPTAFYLCASSIEAAMNTEAFFGQGTRLTVV.

V gene TRBV13 combines with J gene TRBJ2-3, with D perhaps TRBD2 (7 bases). V was shortened by 0 bases and J by 3 bases, with 10 bases between the two germline ends. This CDR3 region has 15 residues. Germline loops: CDR1 PRHDT, CDR2 FYEKMQ (reference sequence). The CDR3 bases are TGTGCCAGCAGCTTAGGCGGGGGGCGGACAGATACGCAGTATTTT. Amino acid sequence: CASSLGGGRTDTQYF.

This clone was seen a handful of times. The chain has TRBV4-1 and TRBJ2-7; 7 positions match TRBD2. This CDR3 has 18 amino acids. V shed 4 bases, J shed 0 bases, and the junction held 15 bases outside the gene matches. CDR1 MGHRA and CDR2 YSYEKL come from the germline V gene. For the CDR3, the DNA is TGCGCCAGCAGCCCCGGGGGATACGGGACTACGAGCTCCTACGAGCAGTACTTC. It specifies CASSPGGYGTTSSYEQYF.

The chain couples TRBV19 to TRBJ2-2, with 10 bases lining up with TRBD1. Germline V CDR1 and CDR2: LNHDA, SQIVND (reference sequence). Trimming took 3 bases from V and 7 from J; bases not matched to a gene: 5. There are 15 residues in the CDR3. The CDR3 DNA reads as TGTGCCAGTAGTATTTTGGGACAGGGGTACGGGGAGCTGTTTTTT. Encoded protein: CASSILGQGYGELFF. The full variable domain, in which reference TRBV19 and TRBJ2-2 provide the parts outside the CDR3, is DGGITQSPKYLFRKEGQNVTLSCEQNLNHDAMYWYRQDPGQGLRLIYYSQIVNDFQKGDIAEGYSVSREKKESFPLTVTSAQKNPTAFYLCASSILGQGYGELFFGEGSRLTVL.

The chain combines TRBV6-1 with TRBJ2-5, with 8 bases that match TRBD2. The junction had 5 bases not matched to a gene; V was cut back by 1 base and J by 4 bases. Germline CDR1 and CDR2: MNHNS and SASEGT. The CDR3 consists of 15 residues. CDR3 sequence: CASSEDGGASETQYF. The CDR3 DNA reads TGTGCCAGCAGTGAAGACGGGGGGGCTTCAGAGACCCAGTACTTC.

The J gene is TRBJ2-3, the V gene TRBV6-5, with TRBD1 matching over 10 bases. The CDR3 has 15 residues. Losses at the gene ends were 6 bases for V and 3 bases for J; bases not matched to a gene: 6. Germline values: CDR1 MNHEY, CDR2 SVGAGI. DNA for the CDR3: TGTGCCAGCAGCCGACGGACAGGGGGGACAGATACGCAGTATTTT. Translating it yields CASSRRTGGTDTQYF.

The gene calls are TRBV5-5 and TRBJ1-5; D may be TRBD1 (5 bases). In germline, CDR1 is SGHKS, CDR2 YYEKEE (reference sequence). Between the trimmed V and J ends, which lost 0 bases and 4 bases, there was a span of 11 bases. This CDR3 spans 15 amino acids. CDR3: CASSLGQGWNQPQHF. In DNA, the CDR3 is TGTGCCAGCAGCTTGGGGCAGGGCTGGAATCAGCCCCAGCATTTT.

The chain employs TRBV9 and TRBJ2-7; 10 bases line up with TRBD1. The CDR3 runs to 14 residues. Germline V gene lookup returns CDR1 SGDLS and CDR2 YYNGEE. Germline trimming cut 4 bases from V and 2 bases from J; bases unmatched to any gene: 3. DNA for the CDR3: TGTGCCAGCAGCTCTGGACAGGGGGCCTACGAGCAGTACTTC. Translating gives CASSSGQGAYEQYF.

The chain combines TRBV7-3 with TRBJ2-3; TRBD2 agrees at 10 bases. Trimming cost V 5 bases and J 0 bases; bases outside gene matches: 5. From germline, CDR1 is SGHTA and CDR2 FQGTGA. The CDR3 extends over 16 amino acids. The CDR3 DNA reads as TGTGCCAGCAGCCCTTCACTAGCGGGGAGCACAGATACGCAGTATTTT. It specifies CASSPSLAGSTDTQYF.

The chain recombines TRBV6-1 with TRBJ2-7; weak D call: TRBD2 (6 bases). Trimming cost V 4 bases and J 2 bases, with 18 bases left between them. Germline V lookup: CDR1 MNHNS, CDR2 SASEGT. This CDR3 has 16 residues. The CDR3 loop is CASSVGDFAAAYEQYF. The CDR3 nucleotides read TGTGCCAGCAGTGTCGGGGACTTCGCCGCAGCCTACGAGCAGTACTTC.

The rearrangement links TRBV18 to TRBJ2-6, with D tentatively TRBD1 (6 bases). CDR1 is KGHSH and CDR2 is LQKENI in the germline V gene. The CDR3 totals 19 residues. V was clipped by 6 bases and J by 1 base, with 22 bases between them. CDR3 sequence reads: CASSRLRQESSSGANVLTF. The CDR3 DNA sequence: TGTGCCAGCTCCCGCCTTAGACAGGAATCCTCTTCTGGGGCCAACGTCCTGACTTTC.

This chain uses TRBV27 with TRBJ2-3; TRBD2 matches at 7 bases. Trimming removed 3 bases from V and 4 bases from J; junction bases left unmatched: 7. The CDR3 has 15 residues. Germline assignment: CDR1 MNHEY and CDR2 SMNVEV (reference sequence). The CDR3 bases are TGTGCCAGCAGTTTTCGCGGGGGTTGGTCAGATACGCAGTATTTT. Protein: CASSFRGGWSDTQYF.

As regards this clone: At the DNA level, this CDR3 is encoded by other sequences in the same sample as well. The genes are TRBV20-1 and TRBJ2-5; D is unclear. Trimming took off 2 bases at V and 5 bases at J, with 3 bases between the two ends. CDR1 and CDR2 (germline): DFQATT, SNEGSKA (reference sequence). This CDR3 region has 10 residues. CDR3: CSARRETQYF. In DNA, the CDR3 is TGCAGTGCTAGACGGGAGACCCAGTACTTC.

This chain uses TRBV6-2 or TRBV6-3 with TRBJ1-5, with a possible D match to TRBD1 (6 bases). Germline CDR1 reads MNHEY; CDR2 reads SVGEGT. The CDR3 consists of 15 residues. V was trimmed by 4 bases and J by 3 bases, leaving 13 bases between them. CDR3 sequence: CASSWFGGPNQPQHF. CDR3 DNA sequence: TGTGCCAGCAGTTGGTTCGGGGGGCCCAATCAGCCCCAGCATTTT.

The chain carries TRBV14 and TRBJ1-4; 8 nucleotides match TRBD1. Germline V lookup: CDR1 SGHDN, CDR2 FVKESK. The ends lost 3 bases at V and 2 bases at J; junction bases unmatched: 2. The CDR3 extends over 15 amino acids. CDR3 DNA: TGTGCCAGCAGCCAGAGGACAGGGACTAATGAAAAACTGTTTTTT. As protein: CASSQRTGTNEKLFF.

This clone was seen only a few times. CDR3 amino acids: CASSQESWTAYGYTF. For the CDR3, the DNA is TGCGCCAGCAGCCAAGAGAGCTGGACAGCTTATGGCTACACCTTC. The V and J genes are TRBV4-3 and TRBJ1-2, with TRBD1 as a possible D gene (6 bases). Germline lookup yields CDR1 LGHNA and CDR2 YSLEER. The CDR3 is 15 residues long. V gave up 0 bases and J gave up 5 bases, with 13 bases separating them.

The chain couples TRBV7-3 to TRBJ2-2; 11 positions match TRBD2. The V and J ends lost 5 bases and 1 base, in that order; junction bases with no gene match: 9. Germline CDR1 is SGHTA and CDR2 is FQGTGA. This CDR3 comprises 18 residues. CDR3 coding DNA: TGTGCCAGCAGCCTCGATGGACTAGCGGGCCTGAACACCGGGGAGCTGTTTTTT. Amino acid sequence: CASSLDGLAGLNTGELFF.

This chain links TRBV13 with TRBJ2-1, with 10 bases identical to TRBD2. Germline trimming cut 2 bases from V and 2 bases from J; bases unmatched to any gene: 6. The CDR3 consists of 17 residues. Germline V gene lookup returns CDR1 PRHDT and CDR2 FYEKMQ (reference sequence). The CDR3 coding sequence is TGTGCCAGCAGCTTACCCGTAGCGGGGGGCGCCTACAATGAGCAGTTCTTC. The encoded protein is CASSLPVAGGAYNEQFF.

The V call is TRBV2, the J call TRBJ1-4; no clear D gene. The CDR3 length is 15 residues. V was shortened by 3 bases and J by 7 bases, with 15 bases between the two germline ends. CDR1 and CDR2 from the germline V gene are SNHLY and FYNNEI. The CDR3 DNA follows: TGTGCCAGCAGTGAGGCGGGAGTTGGTGTTGAAAAACTGTTTTTT. It codes for CASSEAGVGVEKLFF.

This clone was counted a single time. The rearrangement joins TRBV7-2 to TRBJ2-5, with TRBD2 matching 15 bases. The CDR3 extends over 16 amino acids. The V segment lost 3 bases and the J segment 5 bases; nucleotides outside the gene matches: 4. Germline V CDR1 and CDR2: SGHTA, FQGNSA. In nucleotides, the CDR3 is TGTGCCAGCAGCTTCGGACTAGCGGGGGGGTTGGAGACCCAGTACTTC. Translation: CASSFGLAGGLETQYF.

V is TRBV27 and J is TRBJ1-6, with TRBD1 as a possible D gene (6 bases). V lost 7 bases and J 7 bases, leaving 14 bases between the germline ends. The germline V gene has CDR1 MNHEY and CDR2 SMNVEV (reference sequence). The CDR3 is 14 amino acids. The CDR3, as DNA: TGTGCCAGCAAGCAGACAGGCGGCAATTCACCCCTCCACTTT. It specifies CASKQTGGNSPLHF.

DNA of the CDR3: TGTGCCAGCAGCTTAGAACCGGGACACAACGGGGAGCTGTTTTTT. Residues: CASSLEPGHNGELFF. V is TRBV11-2 and J is TRBJ2-2; D might be TRBD1 (6 bases). CDR3 size: 15 residues. The germline V gene encodes CDR1 SGHAT and CDR2 FQNNGV. V lost 0 bases, J lost 7 bases, and 12 bases lay in between.

About this clone: Other nucleotide sequences from this sample produce the same CDR3. The chain couples TRBV15 to TRBJ1-1; the D is unclear. Germline V gene sequence: CDR1 LNHNV, CDR2 YYDKDF (reference sequence). Deletions cut 0 bases from V and 1 base from J, with 6 bases between. The CDR3 is 14 amino acids. In nucleotides, the CDR3 is TGTGCCACCAGCAGAGATGTCGGGAACACTGAAGCTTTCTTT. Its protein product is CATSRDVGNTEAFF.

V gene TRBV6-2 or TRBV6-3 combines with J gene TRBJ1-5; TRBD1 agrees at 9 bases. The germline CDR1 and CDR2 sequences are MNHEY and SVGEGT. The CDR3 consists of 18 residues. V lost 2 bases to trimming and J lost 0 bases; unmatched junction nucleotides: 8. The CDR3 DNA reads as TGTGCCAGCAGTTACCCGGCCTGGACAGGGGATAGCAATCAGCCCCAGCATTTT. This gives the protein CASSYPAWTGDSNQPQHF.

The chain uses TRBV20-1 and TRBJ2-7; the D gene is possibly TRBD1 (5 bases). Trimming pared 3 bases from V and 2 bases from J, leaving 8 bases between. The CDR3 contains 12 residues. Germline V lookup: CDR1 DFQATT, CDR2 SNEGSKA (reference sequence). The CDR3 region is CSASKGTYEQYF. In nucleotides, the CDR3 is TGCAGTGCTAGTAAGGGGACCTACGAGCAGTACTTC.

CDR3 sequence reads: CASSETRPNQPQHF. The CDR3 DNA reads as TGTGCCAGCAGTGAGACGAGGCCCAATCAGCCCCAGCATTTT. This chain joins TRBV6-1 and TRBJ1-5; D unresolved. Germline CDR1 reads MNHNS; CDR2 reads SASEGT. Trimming removed 3 bases at V and 3 bases at J, with 9 bases between. This CDR3 has 14 amino acids.

The chain links TRBV7-2 to TRBJ1-1, with D possibly matching TRBD1 (5 bases). The CDR3 length is 14 residues. Trimming took off 7 bases at V and 10 bases at J, with 22 bases between the two ends. Germline values: CDR1 SGHTA, CDR2 FQGNSA. The CDR3 region has the DNA TGTGCCAGCACCCTCCCCCTCGACAGACGACTAGCTTTCTTT. As protein: CASTLPLDRRLAFF.

The rearrangement joins TRBV11-2 to TRBJ1-1; maybe TRBD1 (5 bases). The CDR3 length is 12 residues. Between the trimmed V and J ends, which lost 0 bases and 11 bases, there was a span of 10 bases. CDR1 SGHAT and CDR2 FQNNGV come from the germline V gene. CDR3 amino acids: CASSLEAGRAFF. The DNA for the CDR3 is TGTGCCAGCAGCTTAGAGGCGGGGCGGGCTTTCTTT.

DNA for the CDR3: TGCGCCAGCAGCCTGTGGACAGGGAGGACTGAAGCTTTCTTT. It encodes CASSLWTGRTEAFF. The gene calls are TRBV4-1 and TRBJ1-1, with 8 positions matching TRBD1. Per the germline V gene, CDR1 is MGHRA and CDR2 is YSYEKL. V shed 4 bases and J 5 bases; nucleotides not matched to a gene: 6. The CDR3 length is 14 residues.

The chain carries TRBV10-3 and TRBJ2-7; possibly TRBD1 for D (5 bases). The CDR3 totals 13 residues. Per germline, CDR1 ENHRY and CDR2 SYGVKD. Trimming left V 2 bases short and J 3 bases short, with 8 bases between. In DNA, the CDR3 is TGTGCCATCAGTGAGGGGGCCAACTACGAGCAGTACTTC. It specifies CAISEGANYEQYF.